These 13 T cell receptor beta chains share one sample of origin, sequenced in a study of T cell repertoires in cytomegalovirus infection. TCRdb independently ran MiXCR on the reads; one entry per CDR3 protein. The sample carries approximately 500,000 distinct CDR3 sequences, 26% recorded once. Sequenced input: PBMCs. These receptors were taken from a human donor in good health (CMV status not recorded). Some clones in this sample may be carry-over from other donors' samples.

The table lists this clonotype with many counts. This CDR3 is CASRTGFVGSPLHF. The CDR3 nucleotides read TGTGCCAGCAGAACAGGGTTTGTAGGTTCACCCCTCCACTTT. This chain joins TRBV12-3 or TRBV12-4 and TRBJ1-6, with D maybe TRBD1 (6 bases). Deletions cut 6 bases from V and 9 bases from J, with 15 bases between. This CDR3 is 14 amino acids long.

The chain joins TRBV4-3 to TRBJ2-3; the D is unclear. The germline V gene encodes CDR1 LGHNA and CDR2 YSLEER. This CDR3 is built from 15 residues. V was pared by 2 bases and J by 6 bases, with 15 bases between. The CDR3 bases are TGCGCCAGCAGCCAATCCGTAGCAGACACGGATACGCAGTATTTT. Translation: CASSQSVADTDTQYF.

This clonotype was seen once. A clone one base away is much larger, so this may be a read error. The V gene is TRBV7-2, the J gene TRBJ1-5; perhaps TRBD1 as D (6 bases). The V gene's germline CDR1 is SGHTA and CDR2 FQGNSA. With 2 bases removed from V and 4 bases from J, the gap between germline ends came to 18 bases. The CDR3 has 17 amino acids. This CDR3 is CASSLWGRGLMNQPQHF. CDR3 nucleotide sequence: TGTGCCAGCAGCTTATGGGGGCGAGGGCTTATGAATCAGCCCCAGCATTTT.

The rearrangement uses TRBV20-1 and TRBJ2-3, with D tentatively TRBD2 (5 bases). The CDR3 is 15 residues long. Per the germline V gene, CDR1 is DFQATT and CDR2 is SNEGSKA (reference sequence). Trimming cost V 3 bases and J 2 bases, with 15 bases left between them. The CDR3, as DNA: TGCAGTGCTAGGGAGGCGGGCGGTAACACAGATACGCAGTATTTT. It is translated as CSAREAGGNTDTQYF.

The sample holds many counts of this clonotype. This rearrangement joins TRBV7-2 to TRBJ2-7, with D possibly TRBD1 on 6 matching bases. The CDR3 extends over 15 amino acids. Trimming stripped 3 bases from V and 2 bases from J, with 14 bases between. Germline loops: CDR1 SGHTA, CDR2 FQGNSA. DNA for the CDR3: TGTGCCAGCAGCTTCCGACCCAGGGACACCTACGAGCAGTACTTC. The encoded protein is CASSFRPRDTYEQYF.

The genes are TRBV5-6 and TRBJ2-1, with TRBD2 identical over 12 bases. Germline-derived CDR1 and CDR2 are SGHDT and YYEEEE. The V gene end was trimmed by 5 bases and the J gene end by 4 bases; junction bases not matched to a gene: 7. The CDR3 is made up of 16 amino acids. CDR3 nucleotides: TGTGCCAGCAGGTATACCCTAGCGGGAGGGTACAATGAGCAGTTCTTC. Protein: CASRYTLAGGYNEQFF.

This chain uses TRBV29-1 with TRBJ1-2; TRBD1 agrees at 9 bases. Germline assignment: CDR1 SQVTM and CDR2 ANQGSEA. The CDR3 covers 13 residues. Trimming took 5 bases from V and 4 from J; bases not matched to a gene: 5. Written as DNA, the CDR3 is TGCAGCGTTAGTACAGGGGGCGCCTATGGCTACACCTTC. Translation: CSVSTGGAYGYTF.

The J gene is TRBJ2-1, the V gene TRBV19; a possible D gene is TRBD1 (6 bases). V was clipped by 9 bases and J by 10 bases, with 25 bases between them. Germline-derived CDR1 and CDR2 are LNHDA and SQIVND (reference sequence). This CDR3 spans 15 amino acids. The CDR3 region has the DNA TGTGCCAGCACTACTCCGGGACAATTACGAGGGGAGCAGTTCTTC. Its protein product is CASTTPGQLRGEQFF. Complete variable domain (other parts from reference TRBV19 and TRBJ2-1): DGGITQSPKYLFRKEGQNVTLSCEQNLNHDAMYWYRQDPGQGLRLIYYSQIVNDFQKGDIAEGYSVSREKKESFPLTVTSAQKNPTAFYLCASTTPGQLRGEQFFGPGTRLTVL.

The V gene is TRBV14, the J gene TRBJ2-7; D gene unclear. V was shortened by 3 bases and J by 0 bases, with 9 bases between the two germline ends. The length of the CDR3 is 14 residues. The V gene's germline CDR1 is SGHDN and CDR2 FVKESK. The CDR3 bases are TGTGCCAGCAGCCAGGGTTGGAACTCCTACGAGCAGTACTTC. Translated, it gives CASSQGWNSYEQYF.

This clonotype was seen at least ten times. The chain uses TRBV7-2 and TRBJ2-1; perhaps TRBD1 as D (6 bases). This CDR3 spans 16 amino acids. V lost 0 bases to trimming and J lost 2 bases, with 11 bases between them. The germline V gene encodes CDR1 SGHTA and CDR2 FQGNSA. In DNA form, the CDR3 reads TGTGCCAGCAGCTTAGCGCTGGGGGCGGCCTACAATGAGCAGTTCTTC. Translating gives CASSLALGAAYNEQFF.

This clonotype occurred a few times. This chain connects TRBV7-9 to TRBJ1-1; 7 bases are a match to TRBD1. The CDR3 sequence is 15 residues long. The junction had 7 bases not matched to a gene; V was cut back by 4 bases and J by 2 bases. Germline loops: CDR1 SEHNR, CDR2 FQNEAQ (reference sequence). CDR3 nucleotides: TGTGCCAGCAGCTCGTCCGGGACAGACAACACTGAAGCTTTCTTT. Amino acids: CASSSSGTDNTEAFF.

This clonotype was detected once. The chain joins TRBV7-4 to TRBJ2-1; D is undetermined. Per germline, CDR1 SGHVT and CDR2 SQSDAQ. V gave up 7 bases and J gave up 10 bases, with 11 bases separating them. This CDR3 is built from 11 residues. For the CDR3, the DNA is TGTGCCAGCACGTCCGTGCGCGAGCAGTTCTTC. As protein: CASTSVREQFF.

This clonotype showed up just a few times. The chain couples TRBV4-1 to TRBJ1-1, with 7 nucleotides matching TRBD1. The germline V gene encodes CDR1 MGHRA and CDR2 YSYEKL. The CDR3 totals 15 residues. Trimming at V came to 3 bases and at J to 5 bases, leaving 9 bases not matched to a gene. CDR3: CASSQPTGWMTEAFF. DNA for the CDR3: TGCGCCAGCAGCCAGCCGACAGGGTGGATGACTGAAGCTTTCTTT.